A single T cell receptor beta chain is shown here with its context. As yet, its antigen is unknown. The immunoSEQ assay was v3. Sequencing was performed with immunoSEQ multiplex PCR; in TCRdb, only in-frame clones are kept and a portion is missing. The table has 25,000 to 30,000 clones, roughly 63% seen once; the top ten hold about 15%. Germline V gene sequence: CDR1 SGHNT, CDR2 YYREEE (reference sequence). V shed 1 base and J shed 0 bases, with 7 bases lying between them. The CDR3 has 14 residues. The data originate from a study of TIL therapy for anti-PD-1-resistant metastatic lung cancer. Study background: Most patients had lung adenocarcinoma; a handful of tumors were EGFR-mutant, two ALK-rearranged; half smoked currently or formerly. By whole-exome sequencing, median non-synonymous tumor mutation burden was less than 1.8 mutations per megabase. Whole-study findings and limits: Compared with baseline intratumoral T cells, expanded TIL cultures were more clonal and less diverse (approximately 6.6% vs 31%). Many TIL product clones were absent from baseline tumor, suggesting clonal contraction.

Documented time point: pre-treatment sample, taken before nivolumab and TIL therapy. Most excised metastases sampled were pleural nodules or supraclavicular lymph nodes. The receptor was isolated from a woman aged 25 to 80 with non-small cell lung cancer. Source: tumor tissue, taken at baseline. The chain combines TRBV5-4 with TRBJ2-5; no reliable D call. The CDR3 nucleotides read TGTGCCAGCAGCTTGCGTCAGAACCAAGAGACCCAGTACTTC. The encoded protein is CASSLRQNQETQYF. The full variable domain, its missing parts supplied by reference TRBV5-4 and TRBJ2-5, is ETGVTQSPTHLIKTRGQQVTLRCSSQSGHNTVSWYQQALGQGPQFIFQYYREEENGRGNFPPRFSGLQFPNYSSELNVNALELDDSALYLCASSLRQNQETQYFGPGTRLLVL.